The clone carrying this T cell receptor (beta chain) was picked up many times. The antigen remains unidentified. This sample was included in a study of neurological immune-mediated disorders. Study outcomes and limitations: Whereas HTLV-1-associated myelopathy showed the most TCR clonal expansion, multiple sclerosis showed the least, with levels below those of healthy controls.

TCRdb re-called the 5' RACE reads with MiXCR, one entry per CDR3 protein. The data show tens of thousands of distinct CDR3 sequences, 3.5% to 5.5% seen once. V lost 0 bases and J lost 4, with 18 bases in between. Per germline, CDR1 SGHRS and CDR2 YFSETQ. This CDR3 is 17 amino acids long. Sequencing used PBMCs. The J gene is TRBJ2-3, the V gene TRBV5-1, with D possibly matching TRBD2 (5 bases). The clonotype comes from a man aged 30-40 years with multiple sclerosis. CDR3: CASSLDGVGGGSDTQYF. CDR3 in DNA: TGCGCCAGCAGCTTGGATGGGGTTGGAGGCGGCTCAGATACGCAGTATTTT.